Following are 28 T cell receptor beta chains from one sample sequenced in a study of patients and donors after allogeneic stem cell transplantation. TCRdb analysed the RT-PCR reads with MiXCR anew, one entry per CDR3 protein. The sample lists about 960,000 distinct CDR3 sequences, roughly 18% occurring once. Sequencing used blood, either unsorted or a sorted T cell fraction (not recorded which). These TCRs come from a human donor who was either an allogeneic HSCT recipient or a stem cell or donor lymphocyte infusion donor (not recorded which). It is not recorded whose cells these are; they may come from a transplant donor.

This clonotype was seen more than once but under ten times. This chain joins TRBV5-1 and TRBJ2-7; D is undetermined. The CDR3 has 14 residues. The V end lost 4 bases, the J end lost 0 bases, and 11 bases lay between the germline ends. The germline V gene encodes CDR1 SGHRS and CDR2 YFSETQ. The CDR3 loop reads CASSPAANSYEQYF. The CDR3 DNA follows: TGCGCCAGCAGCCCCGCGGCCAACTCCTACGAGCAGTACTTC.

V usage is TRBV5-1 and J usage is TRBJ2-1, with unresolved D. CDR1 and CDR2 (germline): SGHRS, YFSETQ. CDR3 size: 15 residues. V lost 3 bases, J lost 0 bases, and 10 bases lay in between. CDR3 bases: TGCGCCAGCAGCTGGAGCGAGACCTCCTACAATGAGCAGTTCTTC. It encodes CASSWSETSYNEQFF. Using reference TRBV5-1 and TRBJ2-1 for the parts outside the CDR3, the full variable domain is KAGVTQTPRYLIKTRGQQVTLSCSPISGHRSVSWYQQTPGQGLQFLFEYFSETQRNKGNFPGRFSGRQFSNSRSEMNVSTLELGDSALYLCASSWSETSYNEQFFGPGTRLTVL.

This clonotype was counted between two and nine times. The CDR3 coding sequence is TGTGCCAGCAGTTCGGGCAACAATCAGCCCCAGCATTTT. It is translated as CASSSGNNQPQHF. The rearrangement uses TRBV6-5 and TRBJ1-5; D is uncertain. From germline, CDR1 is MNHEY and CDR2 SVGAGI. The CDR3 runs 13 residues. V dropped 4 bases and J dropped 3 bases, with 7 bases sitting between them.

This chain uses TRBV29-1 with TRBJ1-1; D may be TRBD1 (5 bases). CDR3 length: 13 amino acids. Germline CDR1 reads SQVTM; CDR2 reads ANQGSEA. Between the trimmed V and J ends, which lost 2 bases and 4 bases, there was a span of 11 bases. The CDR3 nucleotides are TGCAGCGTTGAACCAGGGTCTTCCACTGAAGCTTTCTTT. It yields the protein CSVEPGSSTEAFF.

The CDR3 nucleotides read TGTGCCAGCAGTCGGACTAGCGCCTACACAGATACGCAGTATTTT. Translated, it gives CASSRTSAYTDTQYF. This chain links TRBV2 with TRBJ2-3; the match to TRBD2 covers 9 bases. The germline V gene has CDR1 SNHLY and CDR2 FYNNEI. The CDR3 totals 15 residues. V lost 5 bases to trimming and J lost 2 bases; unmatched junction nucleotides: 5.

This sequence joins TRBV20-1 and TRBJ2-7; unclear D gene. Germline V gene lookup returns CDR1 DFQATT and CDR2 SNEGSKA (reference sequence). This CDR3 comprises 13 residues. V was cut by 6 bases and J by 3 bases, with 15 bases left in between. CDR3 nucleotides: TGCAGTGCCGATTACCCCGCCCTCTACGAGCAGTACTTC. It yields the protein CSADYPALYEQYF.

J is TRBJ2-7 and V is TRBV20-1, with TRBD2 identical over 7 bases. The germline CDR1 and CDR2 sequences are DFQATT and SNEGSKA (reference sequence). The CDR3 sequence is 12 residues long. The ends lost 1 base at V and 7 bases at J; junction bases unmatched: 4. The CDR3 loop reads CSARVQAGEQYF. DNA for the CDR3: TGCAGTGCTAGAGTTCAAGCGGGGGAGCAGTACTTC.

This clonotype was recorded a few times. The rearrangement uses TRBV5-1 and TRBJ2-5; TRBD2 agrees at 8 bases. The junction had 9 bases not matched to a gene; V was cut back by 0 bases and J by 5 bases. The CDR3 has 16 amino acids. Germline CDR1 and CDR2: SGHRS and YFSETQ. The CDR3 protein is CASSLDPAGVVETQYF. In DNA, the CDR3 is TGCGCCAGCAGCTTGGACCCAGCGGGAGTAGTGGAGACCCAGTACTTC.

V usage is TRBV19 and J usage is TRBJ2-1; D possibly uses TRBD1 or TRBD2 (5 bases each). The CDR3 totals 15 residues. Trimming took 0 bases from V and 4 from J, leaving 10 bases between them. Per the germline V gene, CDR1 is LNHDA and CDR2 is SQIVND (reference sequence). CDR3 in amino acids: CASSIEGDRYNEQFF. DNA for the CDR3: TGTGCCAGTAGTATAGAGGGGGACCGGTACAATGAGCAGTTCTTC.

This clonotype was seen repeatedly, ten times or more. The genes are TRBV7-3 and TRBJ2-1; D is unresolved. Trimming removed 6 bases from V and 7 bases from J, with 10 bases in between. Looked up from germline, CDR1 is SGHTA and CDR2 is FQGTGA. CDR3 size: 12 residues. CDR3 loop: CASSSLDNEQFF. DNA for the CDR3: TGTGCCAGCAGTTCGTTAGATAATGAGCAGTTCTTC. The variable domain in full, completed from reference TRBV7-3 and TRBJ2-1, reads GAGVSQTPSNKVTEKGKYVELRCDPISGHTALYWYRQSLGQGPEFLIYFQGTGAADDSGLPNDRFFAVRPEGSVSTLKIQRTERGDSAVYLCASSSLDNEQFFGPGTRLTVL.

This clonotype occurred a few times. The chain combines TRBV4-2 with TRBJ1-3, with D perhaps matching TRBD1 (5 bases). V was cut by 4 bases and J by 0 bases, with 13 bases left in between. Germline assignment: CDR1 LGHNA and CDR2 YNFKEQ. This CDR3 has 16 residues. The CDR3 sequence: CASSRTDTFSGNTIYF. CDR3 nucleotides: TGTGCCAGCAGCCGCACGGACACCTTCTCTGGAAACACCATATATTTT.

There are a few counts of this clonotype. The chain combines TRBV28 with TRBJ1-6; D ambiguous. Trimming removed 6 bases from V and 10 bases from J, with 19 bases in between. Per the germline V gene, CDR1 is MDHEN and CDR2 is SYDVKM. The CDR3 totals 15 residues. CDR3 in DNA: TGTGCCAGCAGACTAGACGTCAGAGACGGATCACCCCTCCACTTT. This sequence encodes CASRLDVRDGSPLHF.

This clonotype was recorded a few times. V is TRBV6-2 or TRBV6-3 and J is TRBJ2-7, with 7 bases aligning to TRBD2. V shed 7 bases and J 2 bases; nucleotides not matched to a gene: 17. Germline V lookup: CDR1 MNHEY, CDR2 SVGEGT. The CDR3 is 17 amino acids. The CDR3 region is CASTQDGRAGTAYEQYF. The CDR3 region has the DNA TGTGCCAGCACCCAGGATGGGAGGGCGGGGACTGCCTACGAGCAGTACTTC.

On this clonotype itself: Mismatch with germline at one junction end may stem from a read error. J is TRBJ1-1 and V is TRBV12-3 or TRBV12-4; no clear D. The CDR3 totals 14 residues. The CDR3 nucleotides read TGTGCCAGCAGTGTAGCATCGTGGGAGACTGAAGCTTTCTTT. This encodes CASSVASWETEAFF.

At least ten counts were recorded for this clonotype. The V and J genes are TRBV12-3 or TRBV12-4 and TRBJ2-3; D gene uncertain. The CDR3 totals 11 residues. V lost 4 bases to trimming and J lost 10 bases, with 9 bases between them. CDR3 sequence (DNA): TGTGCCAGCAGTTATAATAGGGCGCAGTATTTT. It is translated as CASSYNRAQYF.

Ten or more counts support this clonotype. J is TRBJ2-7 and V is TRBV7-2; weak D call: TRBD1 (6 bases). V was clipped by 2 bases and J by 0 bases, with 8 bases between them. The V gene's germline CDR1 is SGHTA and CDR2 FQGNSA. This CDR3 has 14 residues. In nucleotides, the CDR3 is TGTGCCAGCAGCTTACGCAGGGGCTCCTACGAGCAGTACTTC. This sequence encodes CASSLRRGSYEQYF.

This clonotype has a count of ten or more. The rearrangement links TRBV6-2 or TRBV6-3 to TRBJ2-7; D is uncertain. Germline CDR1 MNHEY, CDR2 SVGEGT. The CDR3 loop spans 14 amino acids. V gave up 4 bases and J gave up 3 bases, with 13 bases separating them. The CDR3 here is CASSSAGVIYEQYF. CDR3 DNA: TGTGCCAGCAGTTCGGCAGGAGTTATCTACGAGCAGTACTTC.

This clonotype was observed a handful of times. The CDR3 DNA reads as TGCGCCAGCAGCCAAGACAGGGGTAGGGTTGGCTACACCTTC. This sequence encodes CASSQDRGRVGYTF. This chain joins TRBV4-1 and TRBJ1-2; D possibly corresponds to TRBD1 (6 bases). CDR3 length: 14 residues. V was pared by 0 bases and J by 7 bases, with 12 bases between. The germline V gene encodes CDR1 MGHRA and CDR2 YSYEKL.

This clonotype turned up a few times. The chain couples TRBV4-3 to TRBJ2-3; D is uncertain. The CDR3 totals 13 residues. The germline CDR1 and CDR2 sequences are LGHNA and YSLEER. V was trimmed by 3 bases and J by 2 bases, leaving 6 bases between them. CDR3: CASSHGSTDTQYF. The CDR3 nucleotides read TGCGCCAGCAGCCACGGTTCCACAGATACGCAGTATTTT.

This clonotype was counted at least ten times. This rearrangement joins TRBV12-3 or TRBV12-4 to TRBJ1-5; D is unresolved. V lost 1 base, J lost 5 bases, and 15 bases lay in between. The CDR3 length is 16 residues. CDR3 sequence reads: CASSLGMEGPHQPQHF. In DNA form, the CDR3 reads TGTGCCAGCAGTTTAGGTATGGAGGGCCCTCATCAGCCCCAGCATTTT.

The sample holds a few counts of this clonotype. The chain joins TRBV5-1 to TRBJ2-5; TRBD2 aligns across 7 bases. CDR1 and CDR2 (germline): SGHRS, YFSETQ. The V segment lost 4 bases and the J segment 0 bases; nucleotides outside the gene matches: 15. CDR3 size: 18 residues. CDR3 residues: CASSQGLVVGGYQETQYF. The CDR3 nucleotides read TGCGCCAGCAGCCAGGGACTGGTTGTCGGGGGGTACCAAGAGACCCAGTACTTC.

This clonotype was seen only a few times. V gene TRBV12-3 or TRBV12-4 combines with J gene TRBJ2-3, with 7 bases fitting TRBD2. The CDR3 has 13 amino acids. Trimming removed 8 bases from V and 4 bases from J; junction bases left unmatched: 6. CDR3 DNA: TGTGCCAGCGAAAAGCGGGGTGCAGATACGCAGTATTTT. Protein product: CASEKRGADTQYF.

The sample holds a few counts of this clonotype. The chain links TRBV6-5 to TRBJ2-7; TRBD1 matches at 8 bases. V gave up 2 bases and J gave up 2 bases; unmatched junction bases: 5. This CDR3 has 15 amino acids. In germline, CDR1 is MNHEY, CDR2 SVGAGI. DNA for the CDR3: TGTGCCAGCAGTTACCTCGGGACAGGCACCTACGAGCAGTACTTC. Translated, it gives CASSYLGTGTYEQYF.

This clonotype has only a few counts. CDR3 in amino acids: CASSPRDSRRDTQYF. The CDR3 nucleotides are TGTGCCAGCAGCCCTCGGGACAGCCGGAGAGATACGCAGTATTTT. The chain combines TRBV4-2 with TRBJ2-3; 7 bases are shared with TRBD1. This CDR3 is 15 amino acids long. The germline CDR1 and CDR2 sequences are LGHNA and YNFKEQ. J was trimmed by 5 bases and V by 4 bases; bases with no gene match: 9.

This chain connects TRBV12-3 or TRBV12-4 to TRBJ2-2; maybe TRBD1 (6 bases). This CDR3 spans 14 amino acids. V lost 6 bases to trimming and J lost 8 bases, with 16 bases between them. In nucleotides, the CDR3 is TGTGCCAGCAGCCCGATCAGGGGATTGGGGGAGCTGTTTTTT. Its translation: CASSPIRGLGELFF.

The J gene is TRBJ2-7, the V gene TRBV2, with D possibly TRBD1 on 6 matching bases. V was cut by 9 bases and J by 4 bases, with 19 bases left in between. The CDR3 is made up of 14 amino acids. In germline, CDR1 is SNHLY, CDR2 FYNNEI. CDR3 in DNA: TGTGCCAGGGCCACCGGGACACCTCGATACGAGCAGTACTTC. It encodes CARATGTPRYEQYF.

This clonotype came up a few times. V and J are TRBV20-1 and TRBJ1-4; D is ambiguous. This CDR3 has 14 residues. V gave up 0 bases and J gave up 4 bases, with 9 bases separating them. Germline lookup yields CDR1 DFQATT and CDR2 SNEGSKA (reference sequence). The CDR3 here is CSARDVGFNEKLFF. The CDR3 bases are TGCAGTGCTAGAGATGTTGGCTTTAATGAAAAACTGTTTTTT.

The chain uses TRBV20-1 and TRBJ2-5, with D tentatively TRBD1 or TRBD2 (5 bases each). V was clipped by 1 base and J by 0 bases, with 9 bases between them. This CDR3 has 14 residues. The germline V gene has CDR1 DFQATT and CDR2 SNEGSKA (reference sequence). The CDR3 sequence is CSARGGTDQETQYF. The CDR3 DNA sequence: TGCAGTGCTAGAGGGGGGACCGACCAAGAGACCCAGTACTTC.